This is a list of T cell receptor beta chains from one sample in a study of blood T cells in healthy people across ages. TCRdb recomputed calls from the 5' RACE reads with MiXCR, one row per CDR3 protein. This sample has about 1.7 million distinct CDR3 sequences, with roughly 28% found just once. The sample consisted of blood. Source of these receptors: a woman in her twenties or thirties in good health. CDR3s include the opening cysteine and the closing phenylalanine or tryptophan. D genes are given only for firm matches. Clone size is stated in some rows and not others, as once, few, many or a class when expanded.

J gene	clone size	V gene	D gene	CDR3 protein	CDR3 DNA
TRBJ1-2	.	TRBV20-1	.	CSAPVALPYTF	TGCAGTGCTCCGGTTGCGTTGCCCTACACCTTC
TRBJ2-1	.	TRBV20-1	TRBD2	CSVGGLAGLVYNEQFF	TGCAGTGTAGGAGGACTAGCGGGGCTAGTTTACAATGAGCAGTTCTTC
TRBJ2-4	many	TRBV11-2	.	CASSAEGSGGRENIQYF	TGTGCCAGCAGCGCAGAGGGGAGCGGTGGCAGGGAGAACATTCAGTACTTC
TRBJ2-1	few	TRBV6-2/TRBV6-3	.	CASIKSDYYNEQFF	TGTGCCAGCATAAAAAGCGACTACTACAATGAGCAGTTCTTC
TRBJ2-2	.	TRBV5-1	TRBD1	CASTRSGDRDTGELFF	TGCGCCAGCACCCGGAGCGGGGACAGGGACACCGGGGAGCTGTTTTTT
TRBJ1-5	.	TRBV10-2	TRBD1	CASRGQASNQPQHF	TGCGCCAGCAGGGGACAGGCGAGCAATCAGCCCCAGCATTTT
TRBJ1-4	many	TRBV7-6	.	CASSPSNAVNEKLFF	TGTGCCAGCAGCCCCTCTAACGCCGTTAATGAAAAACTGTTTTTT
TRBJ1-1	.	TRBV7-2	TRBD1	CASSSDRSYTEAFF	TGTGCCAGCAGCTCGGACAGGTCCTACACTGAAGCTTTCTTT
TRBJ2-7	few	TRBV6-6	TRBD2	CASKGAGGSYEQYF	TGTGCCAGCAAGGGAGCGGGAGGATCCTACGAGCAGTACTTC
TRBJ1-2	.	TRBV7-9	.	CASSLLGAGYTF	TGTGCCAGCAGCTTATTGGGGGCCGGCTACACCTTC
TRBJ2-7	.	TRBV5-1	TRBD2	CASSFTSGGKSYEQYF	TGCGCCAGCAGCTTTACTAGCGGGGGGAAGTCCTACGAGCAGTACTTC
TRBJ2-5	few	TRBV11-2	TRBD1	CASSTRPGQLQETQYF	TGTGCCAGCAGCACTCGACCGGGACAGCTCCAAGAGACCCAGTACTTC
TRBJ1-4	.	TRBV12-5	.	CASGLVQVGRKGKLFF	TGTGCTAGTGGTTTGGTACAGGTTGGCCGGAAGGGAAAACTGTTTTTT
TRBJ2-5	few	TRBV20-1	.	CSARRAGARRETQYF	TGCAGTGCTAGAAGGGCGGGGGCGAGACGAGAGACCCAGTACTTC
TRBJ2-1	few	TRBV19	TRBD2	CASSDAGGDNEQFF	TGTGCCAGTTCAGACGCGGGGGGAGACAATGAGCAGTTCTTC
TRBJ2-7	many	TRBV4-1	TRBD1	CASSPGVGTGAYKQYF	TGCGCCAGCAGCCCCGGGGTCGGGACAGGGGCCTACAAGCAGTACTTC
TRBJ2-3	.	TRBV6-2/TRBV6-3	TRBD2	CASGLAGRDTQYF	TGTGCCAGCGGTCTAGCGGGAAGGGATACGCAGTATTTT
TRBJ1-5	.	TRBV18	TRBD1	CASSPLQRGRGQPQHF	TGTGCCAGCTCACCCCTCCAGAGGGGGCGCGGTCAGCCCCAGCATTTT
TRBJ2-7	many	TRBV6-5	TRBD2	CANESSGLSYEQYF	TGTGCCAACGAATCTAGCGGGCTATCCTACGAGCAGTACTTC
TRBJ1-5	.	TRBV7-9	.	CASSSTRGGTQPQHF	TGTGCCAGCAGCTCCACCCGGGGGGGGACTCAGCCCCAGCATTTT
TRBJ2-4	.	TRBV29-1	TRBD1	CSVEGGTVGRDEQYF	TGCAGCGTTGAAGGGGGGACAGTGGGTAGGGATGAGCAGTACTTC
TRBJ2-7	.	TRBV29-1	TRBD1	CSVLGQWSYEQYF	TGCAGCGTTTTGGGACAGTGGTCCTACGAGCAGTACTTC
TRBJ2-7	.	TRBV20-1	TRBD2	CSARGLTSGVDEQYF	TGCAGTGCCCGGGGGCTGACTAGCGGGGTCGACGAGCAGTACTTC
TRBJ2-1	.	TRBV7-2	TRBD1	CASSLGDRQNEQFF	TGTGCCAGCAGCTTAGGGGACAGGCAAAATGAGCAGTTCTTC
TRBJ2-5	few	TRBV29-1	.	CSVAREETQYF	TGCAGCGTTGCCCGGGAGGAGACCCAGTACTTC
TRBJ1-5	few	TRBV25-1	.	CASSEAGTGQPQHF	TGTGCCAGCAGTGAGGCCGGCACGGGTCAGCCCCAGCATTTT
TRBJ1-5	.	TRBV5-6	.	CASSTQGQPNQPQHF	TGTGCCAGCAGCACCCAAGGACAGCCGAATCAGCCCCAGCATTTT
TRBJ1-6	few	TRBV30	TRBD1	CAWSAGTGASPLHF	TGTGCCTGGAGTGCCGGGACAGGGGCTTCACCCCTCCACTTT
TRBJ1-5	few	TRBV20-1	.	CSARKDRGGNQPQHF	TGCAGTGCTAGAAAGGACAGAGGGGGGAATCAGCCCCAGCATTTT
TRBJ2-1	few	TRBV7-9	.	CASRGVSYNEQFF	TGTGCCAGCAGGGGGGTTTCGTACAATGAGCAGTTCTTC
TRBJ2-5	.	TRBV6-6	TRBD2	CASSYAGLAEGGETQYF	TGTGCCAGCAGTTACGCGGGACTAGCGGAGGGAGGGGAGACCCAGTACTTC
TRBJ2-7	.	TRBV5-1	.	CASSSTGTVDEQYF	TGCGCCAGCAGCTCTACCGGGACGGTCGACGAGCAGTACTTC
TRBJ1-2	many	TRBV29-1	.	CSVEEGAARDYGYTF	TGCAGCGTTGAAGAGGGCGCGGCGCGGGACTATGGCTACACCTTC
TRBJ2-4	few	TRBV5-8	.	CASRGMGAKDIQYF	TGTGCCAGCAGGGGGATGGGGGCTAAGGACATTCAGTACTTC
TRBJ2-7	many	TRBV6-2/TRBV6-3	.	CASSYEVGEQYF	TGTGCCAGCAGTTATGAGGTGGGCGAGCAGTACTTC
TRBJ1-1	.	TRBV5-6	.	CASSTGVDGTEAFF	TGTGCCAGCAGCACGGGGGTGGATGGCACTGAAGCTTTCTTT
TRBJ2-7	many	TRBV20-1	.	CSVAGPEFEQYF	TGCAGTGTTGCGGGTCCCGAATTTGAGCAGTACTTC
TRBJ2-5	many	TRBV12-3/TRBV12-4	TRBD2	CASSFYTPGLGVETQYF	TGTGCCAGCAGTTTTTATACGCCGGGACTAGGGGTTGAGACCCAGTACTTC
TRBJ2-7	.	TRBV7-3	TRBD2	CVSSLNSGATYEQYF	TGTGTCAGCAGCCTAAATAGCGGGGCCACCTACGAGCAGTACTTC
TRBJ2-7	few	TRBV30	TRBD2	CAWSVQGGSYEQYF	TGTGCCTGGAGTGTACAAGGCGGGAGTTACGAGCAGTACTTC
TRBJ1-2	.	TRBV12-3/TRBV12-4	.	CASTGLNERYGYTF	TGTGCCAGCACTGGACTAAACGAACGCTATGGCTACACCTTC
TRBJ2-7	many	TRBV20-1	TRBD2	CSAEGGHEQYF	TGCAGTGCCGAGGGAGGGCACGAGCAGTACTTC
TRBJ1-1	few	TRBV6-5	.	CASSDGLEAFF	TGTGCCAGCAGCGACGGCCTTGAAGCTTTCTTT
TRBJ1-2	many	TRBV10-2	.	CASNGINYGYTF	TGCGCCAGCAACGGGATTAACTATGGCTACACCTTC
TRBJ1-4	.	TRBV19	.	CSSSRTAGEKLFF	TGTTCCAGTAGTAGAACAGCAGGCGAAAAACTGTTTTTT